Listed below are T cell receptor beta chains from one sample, sequenced in a study of blood T cell repertoires in COVID-19. TCRdb's table, derived via immunoSEQ multiplex PCR, lists solely in-frame clones and lacks some. The sample holds about 320,000 clones, about 85% seen once. What was sequenced was PBMCs or T cells enriched from blood (not recorded which). The receptors here all came from a woman in her 30s who had been exposed to COVID-19. The CDR3 runs from the conserved cysteine through the conserved F or W. D genes are given only for firm matches. Clone size is stated in some rows and not others, as once, few, many or a class when expanded.

V	length	size	D	J	DNA	CDR3
TRBV28	13	.	.	TRBJ2-5	TGTGCCAGCAGCATGGGGGGTGTGGAGACCCAGTACTTC	CASSMGGVETQYF
TRBV28	14	.	.	TRBJ1-1	TGTGCCAGCAGTGGCTATCGGGGAAGGACTGAAGCTTTCTTT	CASSGYRGRTEAFF
TRBV5-1	14	once	TRBD2	TRBJ2-1	TGCGCCAGCAGCCTCGGGACTACATACAATGAGCAGTTCTTC	CASSLGTTYNEQFF
TRBV28	16	.	.	TRBJ2-7	TGTGCCAGCAGTTCCCTTGGGGTGGGTAGCGGCTACGAGCAGTACTTC	CASSSLGVGSGYEQYF
TRBV19	14	once	.	TRBJ1-2	TGTGCCAGTAGTCCCATCTCCGGGTCCAGCGGCTACACCTTC	CASSPISGSSGYTF
TRBV30	13	.	.	TRBJ1-5	TGTGCCTGGAGCTCACATGAAGATCAGCCCCAGCATTTT	CAWSSHEDQPQHF
TRBV4-2	14	.	TRBD2	TRBJ2-5	TGTGCCAGCAGCCAAGCGGGAACTAGCGGGACCCAGTACTTC	CASSQAGTSGTQYF
TRBV4-2	15	.	TRBD1	TRBJ1-5	TGTGCCAGCAGCCTCCGACAGGGGGATGATCAGCCCCAGCATTTT	CASSLRQGDDQPQHF
TRBV18	14	.	.	TRBJ2-7	TGTGCCAGCTCACCGGGGCGCCACTCCTACGAGCAGTACTTC	CASSPGRHSYEQYF
TRBV4-1	16	.	TRBD1	TRBJ2-3	TGCGCCAGCAGCCTATCGGGACAGGGAGGGATAGATACGCAGTATTTT	CASSLSGQGGIDTQYF
TRBV2	13	once	TRBD2	TRBJ2-1	TGTGTCCTGCTAGCGGCGGGGACCTATGAGCAGTTCTTC	CVLLAAGTYEQFF
TRBV28	13	.	.	TRBJ1-2	TGTGCCAGCAGTATAGACAGAAACTATGGCTACACCTTC	CASSIDRNYGYTF
TRBV19	14	.	TRBD2	TRBJ2-1	TGTGCCAGTACCGATCCGGGACTACTGAATGAGCAGTTCTTC	CASTDPGLLNEQFF
TRBV15	15	.	TRBD1	TRBJ1-1	TGTGCCACCAGCTGGGGGGGACAGGCGAACACTGAAGCTTTCTTT	CATSWGGQANTEAFF
TRBV19	13	.	.	TRBJ2-7	TGTGCCAGTAGTATAACGGTTTCCTACGAGCAGTACTTC	CASSITVSYEQYF
TRBV5-5	15	.	.	TRBJ1-1	TGTGCCAGCAGCTTCAACGGGGATTGGGCCACTGAAGCTTTCTTT	CASSFNGDWATEAFF
TRBV4-2	16	.	.	TRBJ2-7	TGTGCCAGCAGCCAAGGGGAGGTCCTAGCGTCCTACGAGCAGTACTTC	CASSQGEVLASYEQYF
TRBV28	16	.	TRBD1	TRBJ1-5	TGTGCCAGCATAAGTCAGGGACAGGGCAGCAATCAGCCCCAGCATTTT	CASISQGQGSNQPQHF
TRBV7-3	15	.	.	TRBJ1-2	TGTGCCAGCAGCTCTATACAGGGAGTCGGGGAGGGCTACACCTTC	CASSSIQGVGEGYTF
TRBV7-2	19	few	TRBD2	TRBJ2-3	TGTGCCAGCAGCCCTTGGAGAAGCGGGAGGGCCGGGAGCACAGATACGCAGTATTTT	CASSPWRSGRAGSTDTQYF